A selection of T cell receptor beta chains follows, all from one sample in a study of CD8 T cells in ankylosing spondylitis. MiXCR was run by TCRdb on the 5' RACE reads, yielding one entry per CDR3 protein. The repertoire has fewer than 200,000 distinct CDR3 sequences, 15% to 20% of them found once; the top ten carry 7.8%. The source material was blood, either unsorted or a sorted T cell fraction (not recorded which). The receptors come from a male donor with ankylosing spondylitis or in good health (not recorded which). Each CDR3 is given with its conserved first and last residue. A D gene is named only where the DNA matches it firmly. Clone size is given for some rows only: seen once, a few or many times, or a class if the clone is expanded.

.	many	TRBJ2-7	TRBV5-1	14	TGCGCCAGCAGCTCTTTACAGGAGTCCTACGAGCAGTACTTC	CASSSLQESYEQYF
.	few	TRBJ2-2	TRBV24-1	18	TGTGCCACCAGTGATCCTTCCCCTAGATTTGAGGGGACCGGGGAGCTGTTTTTT	CATSDPSPRFEGTGELFF
TRBD2	many	TRBJ2-1	TRBV6-1	17	TGTGCCAGCAGTCCCCCGTTAGCGGGAAGCTCCTACAATGAGCAGTTCTTC	CASSPPLAGSSYNEQFF
TRBD1	many	TRBJ2-1	TRBV27	14	TGTGCCAGCAGTATCCCGGGACAGGGCCATGAGCAGTTCTTC	CASSIPGQGHEQFF
.	many	TRBJ2-6	TRBV5-1	16	TGCGCCAGCAGCTTGGCCGGGGGCTCCGGGGCCAACGTCCTGACTTTC	CASSLAGGSGANVLTF
TRBD2	many	TRBJ2-3	TRBV10-3	17	TGTGCCATCAGTGAGTCTAGCCTAGCGGCTTCGGCGGGTACGCAGTATTTT	CAISESSLAASAGTQYF
.	many	TRBJ2-2	TRBV19	15	TGTGCCAGTAGTATGAAGGGGGTAGGCACCGGGGAGCTGTTTTTT	CASSMKGVGTGELFF
TRBD1	many	TRBJ2-7	TRBV10-3	13	TGTGCCATGAGTTATAACAGGGGGTACGAGCAGTACTTC	CAMSYNRGYEQYF
.	few	TRBJ2-1	TRBV24-1	13	TGTGCCACCAGTGGGGCAGGGAGGAATGAGCAGTTCTTC	CATSGAGRNEQFF
.	once	TRBJ1-1	TRBV7-9	14	TGTGCCAGCAGCTTGCAGGGAATGAACACTGAAGCTTTCTTT	CASSLQGMNTEAFF
TRBD1	.	TRBJ2-3	TRBV5-1	16	TGCGCCAGCAGCCGCAGGACAGGGGGCATAGGAGATACGCAGTATTTT	CASSRRTGGIGDTQYF
.	.	TRBJ2-1	TRBV6-1	14	TGTGCCAGCAGTCCCTCCTTCACCTACAATGAGCAGTTCTTC	CASSPSFTYNEQFF
TRBD2	few	TRBJ2-3	TRBV11-1	19	TGTGCCAGCAGCTTAGCGAGAGCGGGAGGCAGAATCGGGACAGATACGCAGTATTTT	CASSLARAGGRIGTDTQYF
.	.	TRBJ2-7	TRBV7-2	13	TGTGCCAGCAGCTTCCCAGGGCTTTACGAGCAGTACTTC	CASSFPGLYEQYF
TRBD2	.	TRBJ2-1	TRBV28	17	TGTGCCAGCAGTTTACGTCTGGGACTAGCGGCAGACAATGAGCAGTTCTTC	CASSLRLGLAADNEQFF
TRBD1	few	TRBJ1-3	TRBV9	16	TGTGCCAGCAGCGTAGCGACAGGGAAATCTGGAAACACCATATATTTT	CASSVATGKSGNTIYF
.	many	TRBJ1-1	TRBV4-1	13	TGCGCCAGCAGCCAGGGAAGAATCACTGAAGCTTTCTTT	CASSQGRITEAFF
TRBD1	many	TRBJ1-2	TRBV29-1	14	TGCAGCGTTGCCCGACAGGGTGGAATCTATGGCTACACCTTC	CSVARQGGIYGYTF
.	.	TRBJ2-4	TRBV29-1	13	TGCAGCGTTGGGATGGTAGCCAAAAACATTCAGTACTTC	CSVGMVAKNIQYF
TRBD1	.	TRBJ2-7	TRBV5-1	15	TGCGCCAGCAGCTTGGTTGGGACAGGGCATAGCGAGCAGTACTTC	CASSLVGTGHSEQYF
TRBD2	many	TRBJ2-4	TRBV4-1	16	TGCGCCAGCAGCCAAGGCCTAGCGGGAGACATTTACATTCAGTACTTC	CASSQGLAGDIYIQYF
.	few	TRBJ1-1	TRBV18	15	TGTGCCAGCTCACCCCAGACAGAAATGAACACTGAAGCTTTCTTT	CASSPQTEMNTEAFF
TRBD2	.	TRBJ2-7	TRBV4-1	15	TGCGCCAGCAGCCTTCGGGGACTAGCGGGAGAAGAGCAGTACTTC	CASSLRGLAGEEQYF
TRBD1	many	TRBJ1-1	TRBV27	14	TGTGCCAGCAGTTTATCCAGGGGGTATACTGAAGCTTTCTTT	CASSLSRGYTEAFF
.	.	TRBJ1-4	TRBV27	15	TGTGCCAGCAGTTTATATGGGGGTCAAAATGAAAAACTGTTTTTT	CASSLYGGQNEKLFF
.	many	TRBJ2-2	TRBV28	11	TGTGCCAGCAGTTTAAACGGGGAGCTGTTTTTT	CASSLNGELFF
.	.	TRBJ1-6	TRBV6-1	16	TGTGCCAGCAGCGGTTACGCGCAACAGTATAATTCACCCCTCCACTTT	CASSGYAQQYNSPLHF
TRBD1	many	TRBJ1-5	TRBV12-3/TRBV12-4	14	TGTGCCAGCAACTTGAGGACAGGTCAAGGGCCCCAGCATTTT	CASNLRTGQGPQHF
TRBD1	many	TRBJ1-2	TRBV27	14	TGTGCCAGCAGTTTCACAGGGGGAAACTATGGCTACACCTTC	CASSFTGGNYGYTF
TRBD2	.	TRBJ2-1	TRBV30	15	TGTGCCTGGAGTGCGGCTAGCGGGTATAACAATGAGCAGTTCTTC	CAWSAASGYNNEQFF
TRBD1	many	TRBJ1-5	TRBV20-1	15	TGCAGCGTAAGCGGTGGACAGGGGGAGGGGCAGCCCCAGCATTTT	CSVSGGQGEGQPQHF
.	.	TRBJ1-2	TRBV19	14	TGTGCCAGTAGCACCGGAAGGGGACAATATGGCTACACCTTC	CASSTGRGQYGYTF
TRBD1	.	TRBJ1-1	TRBV18	17	TGTGCCAGCTCACCTGGGACAGGGGGCTCGTATGGCACTGAAGCTTTCTTT	CASSPGTGGSYGTEAFF
.	.	TRBJ1-5	TRBV7-9	14	TGTGCCAGCAGCTCCGGGGTTAGCAATCAGCCCCAGCATTTT	CASSSGVSNQPQHF
.	many	TRBJ2-1	TRBV2	15	TGTGCCAGCATCGTAGAGGGGCTCTCCTACAATGAGCAGTTCTTC	CASIVEGLSYNEQFF
.	many	TRBJ2-1	TRBV24-1	16	TGTGCCACCAGTGATGGATTAGCGGACTCCTACAATGAGCAGTTCTTC	CATSDGLADSYNEQFF
.	.	TRBJ2-5	TRBV24-1	14	TGTGCCACCGCCGACTCTCTAGGGGAAGAGACCCAGTACTTC	CATADSLGEETQYF
.	.	TRBJ1-4	TRBV12-2	10	TGTGCAAGGGAAGGTGAAAAACTGTTTTTT	CAREGEKLFF
.	.	TRBJ2-7	TRBV5-1	15	TGCGCCAGCAGCTTGGCACGGGAGAGCTCCTACGAGCAGTACTTC	CASSLARESSYEQYF
.	.	TRBJ1-2	TRBV6-5	12	TGTGCCAGCAGTCGGGGACCCTATGGCTACACCTTC	CASSRGPYGYTF
.	.	TRBJ2-1	TRBV5-6	15	TGTGCCAGCAGGGCCGGACCCGCGGGACGCGTTGAGCAGTTCTTC	CASRAGPAGRVEQFF
.	.	TRBJ2-2	TRBV29-1	13	TGCAGCGTAGGGGGTCTTTACACCGGGGAGCTGTTTTTT	CSVGGLYTGELFF
TRBD2	many	TRBJ2-1	TRBV24-1	17	TGTGCCACCAGTGATGTCGCCGGGACTAAACGGGGATGGGAGCAGTTCTTC	CATSDVAGTKRGWEQFF
TRBD2	.	TRBJ2-3	TRBV7-2	14	TGTGCCAGCAGCAATTCAGCGGGAGGTGGTACGCAGTATTTT	CASSNSAGGGTQYF